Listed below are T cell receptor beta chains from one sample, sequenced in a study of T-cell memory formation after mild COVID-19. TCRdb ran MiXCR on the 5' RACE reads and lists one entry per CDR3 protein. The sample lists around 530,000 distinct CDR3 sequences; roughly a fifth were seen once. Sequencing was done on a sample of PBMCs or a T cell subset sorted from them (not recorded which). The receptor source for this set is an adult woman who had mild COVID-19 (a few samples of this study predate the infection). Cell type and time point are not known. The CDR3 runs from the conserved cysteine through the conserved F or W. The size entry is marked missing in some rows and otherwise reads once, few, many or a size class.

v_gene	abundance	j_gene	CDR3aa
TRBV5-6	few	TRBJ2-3	CASSIAGFFADTQYF
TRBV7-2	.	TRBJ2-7	CASSLVAGWEQYF
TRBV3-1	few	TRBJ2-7	CATGQGAREQYF
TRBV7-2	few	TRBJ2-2	CASSLRRAGELFF
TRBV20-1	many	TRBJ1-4	CSVIDGRKLFF
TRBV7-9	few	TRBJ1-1	CASSGTVAGTTEAFF
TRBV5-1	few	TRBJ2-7	CASSRSSGLPYEQYF
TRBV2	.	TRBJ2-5	CASTTGGTQYF
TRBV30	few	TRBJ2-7	CAWSVGTGVYEQYF
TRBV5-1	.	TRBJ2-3	CASSLPRQAVGPSTDTQYF
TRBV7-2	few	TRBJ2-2	CASSLSPRGELFF